A single sample gave rise to the 23 T cell receptor beta chains below, sequenced in a study of shared clonotypes between healthy human individuals. Terminally differentiated effector memory CD45RA+ cells were excluded by CCR7 positive selection of CD45RO-negative cells. Repertoires were generated with immunoSEQ multiplex PCR, while TCRdb's copy carries only in-frame clones and drops some. The sample holds about 2.1 million clones, under 95% seen once. The sample consisted of naive CD8+ T cells from PBMCs. The receptors stem from a man between 18 and 29 years old in good health. Some clones in this sample may be carry-over from other donors' samples.

The chain recombines TRBV7-6 with TRBJ2-7, with D possibly TRBD2 on 5 matching bases. V lost 5 bases and J lost 3, with 17 bases in between. Looked up from germline, CDR1 is SGHVS and CDR2 is FNYEAQ. This CDR3 has 15 residues. The CDR3: CASSPFQDGGYEQYF. In nucleotides, the CDR3 is TGTGCCAGCAGCCCGTTCCAGGACGGAGGCTACGAGCAGTACTTC.

The J gene is TRBJ2-1, the V gene TRBV9; possible D gene TRBD2, 7 bases. The germline V gene has CDR1 SGDLS and CDR2 YYNGEE. V lost 0 bases to trimming and J lost 8 bases, with 18 bases between them. The CDR3 sequence is 16 residues long. CDR3 sequence (DNA): TGTGCCAGCAGCGTAGATTCCGCGGGGGCTGGCGATGAGCAGTTCTTC. Residues: CASSVDSAGAGDEQFF.

This rearrangement joins TRBV19 to TRBJ2-1, with D possibly TRBD1 on 6 matching bases. The V gene lost 5 bases and the J gene lost 0 bases, with 17 bases spanning the gap. From germline, CDR1 is LNHDA and CDR2 SQIVND (reference sequence). This CDR3 region has 17 residues. The CDR3 bases are TGTGCCAGTAGTGTAGCCGGGACATTGAGCTCCTACAATGAGCAGTTCTTC. Encoded protein: CASSVAGTLSSYNEQFF.

The V gene is TRBV7-2, the J gene TRBJ2-3; D is possibly TRBD2 (6 bases). The CDR3 has 15 residues. In germline, CDR1 is SGHTA, CDR2 FQGNSA. Deletions cut 5 bases from V and 3 bases from J, with 15 bases between. This chain's CDR3 is CASSPLTGVTDTQYF. In nucleotides, the CDR3 is TGTGCCAGCAGCCCTCTAACGGGGGTTACAGATACGCAGTATTTT.

The CDR3 bases are TGTGCCAGCAGTTTATCCGACAGACCGTCTGGAAACACCATATATTTT. This sequence encodes CASSLSDRPSGNTIYF. V gene TRBV28 combines with J gene TRBJ1-3; maybe TRBD1 (5 bases). Trimming stripped 1 base from V and 1 base from J, with 11 bases between. CDR3 size: 16 residues. The germline gives CDR1 MDHEN, CDR2 SYDVKM.

This chain uses TRBV7-8 with TRBJ1-5; no definite D call. The germline V gene has CDR1 SGHVS and CDR2 FQNEAQ. The germline V and J ends were trimmed by 4 bases and 2 bases, with 12 bases remaining between them. The CDR3 contains 15 residues. The CDR3 DNA sequence: TGTGCCAGCAGCTCTACACGGTCGGGCAATCAGCCCCAGCATTTT. Translation: CASSSTRSGNQPQHF.

The chain joins TRBV5-1 to TRBJ2-3; 8 bases align to TRBD1. CDR1 is SGHRS and CDR2 is YFSETQ in the germline V gene. V dropped 2 bases and J dropped 4; count of bases not matched to a gene: 9. This CDR3 comprises 16 residues. The CDR3 DNA follows: TGCGCCAGCAGCTTACGGACAGGGCTTTTCGCAGATACGCAGTATTTT. Protein sequence: CASSLRTGLFADTQYF.

The DNA for the CDR3 is TGTGCCAGCAGCTTAGATTGGGGGGCGCAGGGCTACACCTTC. Encoded protein: CASSLDWGAQGYTF. The chain has TRBV11-2 and TRBJ1-2, with D possibly TRBD1 on 6 matching bases. There are 14 residues in the CDR3. Germline lookup yields CDR1 SGHAT and CDR2 FQNNGV. The V gene lost 0 bases and the J gene lost 8 bases, with 13 bases spanning the gap.

This clone was seen once. Other nucleotide sequences in the sample specify the same CDR3. The rearrangement joins TRBV7-6 to TRBJ1-4, with D unresolved. V was trimmed by 5 bases and J by 8 bases, leaving 12 bases between them. This CDR3 is built from 13 residues. Germline CDR1 reads SGHVS; CDR2 reads FNYEAQ. The chain's CDR3 is CASSPRGDEKLFF. DNA of the CDR3: TGTGCCAGCAGCCCCCGAGGAGACGAAAAACTGTTTTTT.

The chain is built from TRBV4-3 and TRBJ2-7, with no clear D. From germline, CDR1 is LGHNA and CDR2 YSLEER. The CDR3 runs 16 residues. Between the trimmed V and J ends, which lost 1 base and 2 bases, there was a span of 15 bases. The CDR3 protein is CASSQAPPDSAYEQYF. The CDR3 coding sequence is TGCGCCAGCAGCCAAGCCCCTCCCGACTCAGCCTACGAGCAGTACTTC.

The gene calls are TRBV9 and TRBJ2-1, with 10 positions matching TRBD2. This CDR3 is built from 17 residues. J lost 2 bases, V lost 0 bases, and 5 bases had no gene match. Germline-derived CDR1 and CDR2 are SGDLS and YYNGEE. Here the CDR3 DNA reads TGTGCCAGCAGCGTAGCTTTAGCGGGAGGAACCTACAATGAGCAGTTCTTC. Translated: CASSVALAGGTYNEQFF. Supplemented by reference TRBV9 and TRBJ2-1, the full variable domain reads DSGVTQTPKHLITATGQRVTLRCSPRSGDLSVYWYQQSLDQGLQFLIQYYNGEERAKGNILERFSAQQFPDLHSELNLSSLELGDSALYFCASSVALAGGTYNEQFFGPGTRLTVL.

V and J are TRBV5-8 and TRBJ1-3, with D uncertain. Trimming shortened V by 2 bases and J by 8 bases, and 8 bases separated the two germline ends. Germline CDR1 and CDR2: SGHTS and YDEGEE. The CDR3 covers 12 residues. The CDR3 nucleotides read TGTGCCAGCAGCTTAGTTTATCACACCATATATTTT. It codes for CASSLVYHTIYF.

The chain has TRBV7-3 and TRBJ2-2; D unclear. The CDR3 has 13 residues. Germline CDR1 SGHTA, CDR2 FQGTGA. Between the trimmed V and J ends, which lost 8 bases and 3 bases, there was a span of 10 bases. The CDR3 protein is CASRETDTGELFF. The CDR3 coding sequence is TGTGCCAGCCGAGAGACGGACACCGGGGAGCTGTTTTTT.

The V gene is TRBV7-7, the J gene TRBJ2-3; tentatively, D is TRBD1 (5 bases). The V and J ends lost 8 bases and 2 bases respectively, with 11 bases between them. Germline V gene lookup returns CDR1 SSHAT and CDR2 FNYEAQ (reference sequence). The CDR3 runs 13 residues. The CDR3: CASAGYDTDTQYF. The CDR3 DNA follows: TGTGCCAGCGCAGGGTATGACACAGATACGCAGTATTTT.

This sequence joins TRBV10-3 and TRBJ2-4; TRBD2 agrees at 16 bases. Germline V CDR1 and CDR2: ENHRY, SYGVKD. This CDR3 region has 17 residues. V shed 4 bases and J 7 bases; nucleotides not matched to a gene: 7. The CDR3 DNA reads TGTGCCATCAGTGCTACTGGGACTAGCGGGAGGGGGAACATTCAGTACTTC. The encoded protein is CAISATGTSGRGNIQYF.

This clone was recorded a few times. The rearrangement links TRBV5-3 to TRBJ1-1; D might be TRBD1 (5 bases). TRBV5-3 is an open reading frame whose function is uncertain. CDR3 length: 13 amino acids. V shed 0 bases and J shed 6 bases, with 9 bases lying between them. The DNA for the CDR3 is TGTGCCAGAAGCTTGGTCCCAGGGTCTGAAGCTTTCTTT. The encoded protein is CARSLVPGSEAFF.

The genes are TRBV21-1 and TRBJ2-1. TRBV21-1 represents a pseudogene. There are 15 residues in the CDR3. For the CDR3, the DNA is TGTGCCAGCAGCAACAAAACCTTCTCCTACAATGAGCAGTTCTTC. It specifies CASSNKTFSYNEQFF.

The chain links TRBV10-3 to TRBJ1-3; 8 bases fit TRBD1. Looked up from germline, CDR1 is ENHRY and CDR2 is SYGVKD. Trimming removed 3 bases from V and 6 bases from J; junction bases left unmatched: 10. The length of the CDR3 is 16 residues. The CDR3 sequence: CAISDPPRGRLNTIYF. In nucleotides, the CDR3 is TGTGCCATCAGTGACCCGCCCAGGGGGCGGTTAAACACCATATATTTT.

With regard to this clone: Different DNA sequences within this sample yield the same CDR3. The chain couples TRBV27 to TRBJ1-1; TRBD1 might be the D (6 bases). Germline CDR1 reads MNHEY; CDR2 reads SMNVEV (reference sequence). The CDR3 is 14 amino acids. The V end was cut by 3 bases, the J end by 0 bases, with 8 bases between. The CDR3 reads CASSFGGLNTEAFF. Written as DNA, the CDR3 is TGTGCCAGCAGTTTTGGGGGGCTGAACACTGAAGCTTTCTTT.

The chain combines TRBV18 with TRBJ1-3; TRBD1 matches at 7 bases. From germline, CDR1 is KGHSH and CDR2 LQKENI. This CDR3 contains 20 residues. Losses at the gene ends were 4 bases for V and 0 bases for J; bases not matched to a gene: 18. The CDR3 region has the DNA TGTGCCAGCTCACTAGCCCCAGGACAGGTCCATTCCCGCTCTGGAAACACCATATATTTT. Protein: CASSLAPGQVHSRSGNTIYF.

This clone was picked up a small number of times. The same CDR3 also results from other DNA sequences found in this sample. This sequence joins TRBV7-9 and TRBJ2-7; 7 nucleotides align to TRBD1. Germline trimming cut 4 bases from V and 3 bases from J; bases unmatched to any gene: 3. The V gene's germline CDR1 is SEHNR and CDR2 FQNEAQ (reference sequence). CDR3 length: 13 residues. CDR3 residues: CASSSGTDYEQYF. The CDR3 DNA follows: TGTGCCAGCAGCTCAGGGACAGACTACGAGCAGTACTTC.

The chain couples TRBV19 to TRBJ1-1, with 9 bases aligning to TRBD1. The CDR3 length is 11 residues. CDR1 is LNHDA and CDR2 is SQIVND in the germline V gene (reference sequence). The trim removed 10 bases at V and 11 bases at J, leaving 8 bases unmatched. The CDR3 protein is CATHRGLAAFF. The CDR3 DNA is TGTGCCACTCACAGGGGGCTGGCGGCTTTCTTT.

The count of this clone is one. This chain links TRBV11-2 with TRBJ1-2; possibly TRBD1 for D (5 bases). Looked up from germline, CDR1 is SGHAT and CDR2 is FQNNGV. The CDR3 length is 15 residues. Deletions cut 2 bases from V and 2 bases from J, with 12 bases between. The CDR3, as DNA: TGTGCCAGCAGCTTAACGCAGGGACGGAACTATGGCTACACCTTC. Amino acid sequence: CASSLTQGRNYGYTF.